The present entry profiles one TCR beta chain with its context. Its antigen remains undetermined. The input lacks base qualities; no much larger clone sits a single base away. This specimen belongs to a study of cytomegalovirus exposure and HLA in healthy donors (dated by TCRdb to 2017 to 2019). Concerning the study at large: An earlier analysis of some 550 of the donors reported roughly 270 Gb of sequence data and some 100 million unique TCR beta sequences from 150 million to 200 million T cells. Among over 350 genotyped donors of the cohort, an average of roughly 240,000 unique TCR beta nucleotide sequences were sequenced per donor, around 18% of them non-productive. HLA typing included class I and class II loci at four-digit resolution. To study patterns of TCR occurrence, a later analysis re-analyzed previously published TCR beta repertoires from 666 donors and added high-resolution HLA genotyping. An early release that covered more than 550 HLA-typed donors contained approximately 300 gigabases of sequencing data and tens of millions of unique TCR sequences. Among the roughly 430 genotyped donors, around 81% belonged to the genetic ancestry cluster associated with self-reported Caucasian donors. The study used immunosequencing to profile the T cell repertoires of more than 650 subjects and linked those repertoires to cytomegalovirus serostatus. Donor age, sex, ethnicity and CMV serostatus were compiled alongside the repertoire data. In a later genetic analysis, genome-wide SNP genotypes for about three fifths of the roughly 670 donors were used, and that subset was treated as a discovery cohort. All discovery cohort repertoires had been generated on a single sequencing platform. In an earlier analysis of 587 of the donors, high-throughput TCR beta sequencing was used to judge whether each TCR beta V gene segment behaved as functional or pseudogenic. Rather than drawing on any new phenotypic data, the later analysis identified candidate immune exposures from TCR beta sequences and the way those sequences occurred across donors. In addition to the first cohort of around 670 subjects, a separate validation cohort of approximately 130 different subjects was used. To predict cytomegalovirus infection status, the study combined high-throughput TCR immunosequencing, statistical association of individual TCRs with disease status, and machine learning. The aim of the study was to test whether cataloging public T cell receptors could identify signatures of past pathogen exposure. A few DR-DQ haplotypes were handled as single units for association and clustering because linkage in the cohort was strong. The number of donors typed differed by locus, with roughly 620-640 for A, B, C, DRB1 and DQB1, roughly 520 for DQA1, 606 for DPA1, and around 450 for DPB1. Here is what the overall study found, with its caveats: In the study, some 160 TCR beta chains were listed as associated with cytomegalovirus. Cytomegalovirus status was reported to be diagnosed by the classifier with high specificity and sensitivity in both the original and validation cohorts. Linkage disequilibrium might explain the correlated functional status among segregating V segments, but an unknown experimental factor could not be excluded. An earlier analysis of 587 of the donors showed that most TCR beta V segments appeared in productive rearrangements either about 90% or about 30% of the time, which broadly matched IMGT annotations. Several of the top co-occurrence clusters appeared to be linked to parvovirus B19, influenza, CMV and Epstein-Barr virus, according to a later analysis. Compared with the roughly 670-donor mean, donors in an Asian-associated ancestry cluster had fewer N-insertions in productive TCRs, according to a later genetic analysis. A few of the identified cytomegalovirus-associated TCR beta chains were confirmed in vitro to be specific for cytomegalovirus antigens. The only immune exposure information available for the cohort was CMV serostatus. An association between a missense DCLRE1C variant and V-gene and J-gene trimming of TCR beta chains was found in a later genetic analysis and replicated in an independent cohort. In a later analysis, some 18,000 TCR beta sequences were associated with specific HLA alleles at a false discovery rate of 0.05. In a later analysis, TCR association rates were found to vary across HLA loci, with the most associated TCRs seen for DRB1 alleles and the fewest for HLA-C alleles. When HLA alleles, especially DR and DQ, strongly co-occurred, attributing TCR associations to individual alleles was difficult. According to the authors, the approach could potentially be generalized to other disease states and immunological phenotypes. A cluster of highly shared sequence variants was judged likely to be a technical artifact of the sequencing pipeline. This cohort had only TCR beta chains sequenced, and the lack of alpha or paired-chain data limited which features could be detected. According to a later analysis, most CMV-associated TCR beta chains appeared to be HLA-restricted, and the HLA associations seemed to be driven largely by CMV exposure. Presence/absence analyses assumed roughly uniform sequencing depth across donors, an assumption that may not hold. Over 15 rarely observed V segments, including chromosome 9 orphons, were excluded from the earlier analysis of almost 600 of the donors because counts were too low. While some public TCRs were present in many individuals, most TCR sequences turned up only very rarely across donors. In a later analysis, HLA-associated TCR beta chains showed more clonal expansion and lower generation probabilities than non-associated chains that were equally common. HLA typing was unavailable for some donors at each locus, so association tests used only the typed subset. A further reported finding was that TCR beta sequences accurately predicted the HLA-A and HLA-B alleles for most subjects in the first cohort.

Library method: the immunoSEQ multiplex PCR assay. A mixture of 60 forward primers for TCR Vbeta segments and 13 reverse primers for TCR Jbeta segments was used in the multiplex PCR. A multiplex PCR assay on genomic DNA amplified the CDR3 region of rearranged TCR beta genes. On the Illumina HiSeq System, the amplified TCR beta libraries were sequenced as 87-base-pair reads. The original methods were these. In a later analysis, 80 million or so unique TCR beta chains were counted across the 650 to 750 repertoires, and around 11 million of these chains were shared by at least two donors. Raw reads were error-corrected and collapsed into unique sequences by a nearest-neighbor algorithm in which closely related sequences were merged to remove PCR and sequencing errors. CDR3 sequences were aligned to IMGT reference sequences to assign V, D and J gene segments. For a sequence to be retained, a match of at least six nucleotides to both a V gene segment and a J gene segment was required. A rearrangement was called productive if the CDR3 had no stop codons and remained in frame with V and J, and every other rearrangement was called non-productive. CDR3 was defined according to IMGT convention as the region running from the second conserved V-encoded cysteine to the conserved J-encoded phenylalanine. The earlier analysis of 450 to 750 of the donors excluded any sequence lacking an unambiguous match to a single V gene segment. In an earlier analysis of a few hundred of the donors, a V segment was called functional when productive rearrangements were above 56.7%, and segregating when the standard deviation between donors exceeded 5%. A statistical classification framework was built to diagnose cytomegalovirus status from the catalog of TCR beta chain sequences. In a later analysis, TCR nucleotide sequences were compared against IMGT/GENE-DB human TR gene sequences so that V and J genes could be assigned. The TCRdist pipeline was used in a later analysis to assign CDR3 sequences and most-parsimonious VDJ recombination scenarios. In a later analysis, each TCR beta chain was defined by its CDR3 amino acid sequence together with its V-gene family, and reads lacking a unique V-gene family were excluded. In a later analysis, 550 to 650 highly shared, low-generation-probability nucleotide sequences were removed to address suspected cross-contamination and a sequencing artifact. A later analysis calculated a clonal expansion index for each public chain from normalized within-repertoire ranks of inferred template counts. In a later analysis, generation probabilities were computed using a VDJ recombination model fitted to out-of-frame rearrangements, and the results were checked against IGoR. In a later analysis, hypergeometric tests were used to score TCR-TCR, TCR-HLA and TCR-CMV co-occurrence, with a repertoire-size bias correction applied to TCR pairs. To estimate false discovery rates, a later analysis permuted the HLA or CMV assignments 20 times. In a later analysis, co-occurring TCRs were grouped with DBSCAN, and TCRdist sequence similarity was added when clustering was performed within HLA-allele-positive subsets. For co-occurrence clustering, repertoires with fewer than 30,000 or more than 120,000 public chains were excluded, along with four or five repertoires with anomalous nucleotide sharing. TCRdb's version of the immuneACCESS table is confined to in-frame rearrangements and falls short of the full clone set. An unresolved V gene accounts for under half of the shortfall where checked; the remainder is of unknown origin. V, J and clone size derive from that table, while D and trimming were established from the DNA sequence. The sample data list under 200,000 clones, and approximately 80% of these were observed just once. 2% to 2.5% of the sample is held by the ten biggest clonotypes.

The cohort was made up of 500 to 850 healthy bone marrow donors. At the time of sampling, every cohort member was nominally healthy, though immune exposures that went unrecorded were likely present. The donor tested CMV seronegative and was one of the 352 seronegative cohort members. A peripheral blood sample was collected from each donor, and TCR beta sequencing was performed on peripheral blood mononuclear cells. Genomic DNA was extracted from the blood cell samples with the Qiagen DNeasy Blood Extraction Kit. The sequence was obtained from a woman in her 50s in good health and CMV-seronegative. The sequencing input was PBMCs.

The CDR3 corresponds to CASSIGQREAFF. The DNA sequence follows: TGTGCCAGCAGCATCGGACAGCGTGAAGCTTTCTTT. The V gene is TRBV28 and the J gene is TRBJ1-1; the D gene is possibly TRBD1, with 6 bases matching. Reading the germline V gene gives CDR1 MDHEN and CDR2 SYDVKM. V is reduced by 6 bases and J by 7 bases, leaving a spacing of 12 bases between them. The CDR3, cysteine through phenylalanine, is 12 amino acids long. Only CDR3 DNA remains: 36 bases, in frame from the first base.